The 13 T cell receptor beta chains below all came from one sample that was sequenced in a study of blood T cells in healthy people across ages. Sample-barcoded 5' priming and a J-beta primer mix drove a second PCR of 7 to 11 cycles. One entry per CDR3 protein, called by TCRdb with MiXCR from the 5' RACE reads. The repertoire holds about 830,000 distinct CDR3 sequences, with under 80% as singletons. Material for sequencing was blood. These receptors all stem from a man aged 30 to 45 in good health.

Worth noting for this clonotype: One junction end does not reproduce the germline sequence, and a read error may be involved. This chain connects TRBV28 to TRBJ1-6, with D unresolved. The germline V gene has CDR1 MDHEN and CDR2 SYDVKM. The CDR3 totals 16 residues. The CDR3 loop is CAGSLSADSYNSPLHF. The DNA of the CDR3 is TGTGCCGGCAGTTTATCAGCAGACTCCTATAATTCACCCCTCCACTTT.

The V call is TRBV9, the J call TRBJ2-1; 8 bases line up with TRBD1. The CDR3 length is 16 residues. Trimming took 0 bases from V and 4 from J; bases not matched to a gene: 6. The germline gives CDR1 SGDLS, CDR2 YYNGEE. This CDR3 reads CASSVEGQALYNEQFF. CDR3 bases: TGTGCCAGCAGCGTAGAGGGACAGGCTCTATACAATGAGCAGTTCTTC.

CDR3 coding DNA: TGCAGCGTTGAAGATGCGGGGATTGGTGGCTACACCTTC. Its protein is CSVEDAGIGGYTF. V is TRBV29-1 and J is TRBJ1-2; D remains unclear. Per germline, CDR1 SQVTM and CDR2 ANQGSEA. Trimming removed 0 bases at V and 7 bases at J, with 12 bases between. The CDR3 is 13 amino acids.

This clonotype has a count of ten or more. The DNA of the CDR3 is TGCAGTGCTAAGCGGACAATTGGGGCTAACTATGGCTACACCTTC. Protein: CSAKRTIGANYGYTF. The chain combines TRBV20-1 with TRBJ1-2; TRBD1 might be the D (5 bases). Trimming took off 4 bases at V and 0 bases at J, with 15 bases between the two ends. The CDR3 consists of 15 residues. Germline V gene data show CDR1 as DFQATT and CDR2 as SNEGSKA (reference sequence).

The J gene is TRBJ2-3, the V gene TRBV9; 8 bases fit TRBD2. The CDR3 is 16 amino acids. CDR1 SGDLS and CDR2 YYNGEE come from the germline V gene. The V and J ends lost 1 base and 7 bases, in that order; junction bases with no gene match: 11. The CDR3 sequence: CASSVSVSGEANTQYF. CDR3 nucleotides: TGTGCCAGCAGCGTAAGTGTTAGCGGGGAAGCGAATACGCAGTATTTT.

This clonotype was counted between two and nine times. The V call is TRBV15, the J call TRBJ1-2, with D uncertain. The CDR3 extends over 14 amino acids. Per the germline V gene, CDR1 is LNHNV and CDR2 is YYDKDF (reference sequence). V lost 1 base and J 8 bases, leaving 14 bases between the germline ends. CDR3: CATSRALQPWGYTF. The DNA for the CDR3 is TGTGCCACCAGCAGAGCCCTTCAACCCTGGGGCTACACCTTC. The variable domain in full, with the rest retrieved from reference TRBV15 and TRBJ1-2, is DAMVIQNPRYQVTQFGKPVTLSCSQTLNHNVMYWYQQKSSQAPKLLFHYYDKDFNNEADTPDNFQSRRPNTSFCFLDIRSPGLGDTAMYLCATSRALQPWGYTFGSGTRLTVV.

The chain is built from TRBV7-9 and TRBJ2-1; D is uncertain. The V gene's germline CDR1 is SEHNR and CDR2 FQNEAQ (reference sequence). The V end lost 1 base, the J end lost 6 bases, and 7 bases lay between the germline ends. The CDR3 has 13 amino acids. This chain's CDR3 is CASSLVRANEQFF. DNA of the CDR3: TGTGCCAGCAGCTTAGTCCGGGCCAATGAGCAGTTCTTC.

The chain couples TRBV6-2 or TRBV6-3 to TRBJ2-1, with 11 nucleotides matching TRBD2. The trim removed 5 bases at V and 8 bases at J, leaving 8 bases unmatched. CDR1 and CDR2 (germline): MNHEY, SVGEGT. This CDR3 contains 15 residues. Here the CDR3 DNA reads TGTGCCAGCAGTCTTCCGGGACTAGCGGTCGATGAGCAGTTCTTC. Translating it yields CASSLPGLAVDEQFF.

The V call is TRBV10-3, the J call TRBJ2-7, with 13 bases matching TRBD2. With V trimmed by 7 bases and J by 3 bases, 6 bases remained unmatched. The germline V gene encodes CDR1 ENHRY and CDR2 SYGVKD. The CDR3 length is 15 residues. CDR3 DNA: TGTGCCATCAACCAGGGACTAGCGGGGTACTACGAGCAGTACTTC. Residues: CAINQGLAGYYEQYF.

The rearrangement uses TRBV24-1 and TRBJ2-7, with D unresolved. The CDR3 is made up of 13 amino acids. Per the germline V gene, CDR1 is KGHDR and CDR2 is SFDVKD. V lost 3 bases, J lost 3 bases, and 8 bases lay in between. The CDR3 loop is CATSDSRLYEQYF. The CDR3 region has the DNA TGTGCCACCAGTGATAGTCGTCTCTACGAGCAGTACTTC.

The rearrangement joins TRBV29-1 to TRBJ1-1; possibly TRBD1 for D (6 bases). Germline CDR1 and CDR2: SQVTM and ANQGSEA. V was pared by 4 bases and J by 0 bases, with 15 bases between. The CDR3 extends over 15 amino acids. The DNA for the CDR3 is TGCAGCGTTGGAGGGGAGGGGGGGATGAACACTGAAGCTTTCTTT. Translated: CSVGGEGGMNTEAFF. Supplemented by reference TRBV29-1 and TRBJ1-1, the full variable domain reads SAVISQKPSRDICQRGTSLTIQCQVDSQVTMMFWYRQQPGQSLTLIATANQGSEATYESGFVIDKFPISRPNLTFSTLTVSNMSPEDSSIYLCSVGGEGGMNTEAFFGQGTRLTVV.

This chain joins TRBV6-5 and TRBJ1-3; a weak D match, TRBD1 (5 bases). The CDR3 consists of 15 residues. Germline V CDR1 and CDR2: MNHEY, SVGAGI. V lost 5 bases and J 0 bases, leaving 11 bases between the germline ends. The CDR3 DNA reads TGTGCCAGCAGTCAGGGACCGAACTCTGGAAACACCATATATTTT. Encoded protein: CASSQGPNSGNTIYF.

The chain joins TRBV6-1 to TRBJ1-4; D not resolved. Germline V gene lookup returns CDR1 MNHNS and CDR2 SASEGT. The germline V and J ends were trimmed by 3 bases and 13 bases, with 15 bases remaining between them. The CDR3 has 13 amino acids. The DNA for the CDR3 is TGTGCCAGCAGTGACCCCTCTGGGAGGTTACTGTTTTTT. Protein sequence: CASSDPSGRLLFF.